The 14 T cell receptor beta chains below come from one sample, sequenced in a study of CD8 T cells in ankylosing spondylitis. The study, taken as a whole, reports: Made up of roughly 8 highly homologous variants, a TCR beta motif appeared characteristic of ankylosing spondylitis blood.

TCRdb independently ran MiXCR on the 5' RACE reads; one entry per CDR3 protein. The data show over 700,000 distinct CDR3 sequences, roughly 20% seen once. These TCRs are of unknown antigen specificity. Sequenced: blood, either unsorted or a sorted T cell fraction (not recorded which). The source is a male donor with ankylosing spondylitis.

This clonotype came up a few times. The chain uses TRBV15 and TRBJ2-5, with D possibly being TRBD1 (6 bases). The CDR3 has 14 amino acids. V lost 1 base to trimming and J lost 5 bases, with 11 bases between them. The germline gives CDR1 LNHNV, CDR2 YYDKDF (reference sequence). CDR3 sequence reads: CATSRGGQGETQYF. The CDR3 DNA follows: TGTGCCACCAGCAGAGGGGGACAAGGGGAGACCCAGTACTTC.

This clonotype has only one observation. The genes are TRBV12-3 or TRBV12-4 and TRBJ1-1; perhaps TRBD1 as D (5 bases). CDR3 length: 18 residues. V lost 0 bases to trimming and J lost 0 bases, with 17 bases between them. The CDR3 reads CASSLALGGSDMNTEAFF. The CDR3, as DNA: TGTGCCAGCAGTTTAGCGCTCGGGGGTTCAGATATGAACACTGAAGCTTTCTTT.

The CDR3 protein is CASSPNPAGGLPDTQYF. The CDR3 region has the DNA TGTGCCAGCAGCCCAAACCCAGCGGGGGGGCTTCCAGATACGCAGTATTTT. The chain recombines TRBV6-1 with TRBJ2-3; 10 nucleotides line up with TRBD2. CDR1 is MNHNS and CDR2 is SASEGT in the germline V gene. J was trimmed by 4 bases and V by 6 bases; bases with no gene match: 13. There are 17 residues in the CDR3.

The sample holds many counts of this clonotype. The chain is built from TRBV7-9 and TRBJ2-1; TRBD2 might be the D (5 bases). Germline lookup yields CDR1 SEHNR and CDR2 FQNEAQ (reference sequence). The germline V and J ends were trimmed by 6 bases and 0 bases, with 15 bases remaining between them. CDR3 length: 16 amino acids. The DNA of the CDR3 is TGTGCCAGCAGTCCGCCGAGACTAAGCTCCTACAATGAGCAGTTCTTC. Translating it yields CASSPPRLSSYNEQFF.

The chain carries TRBV4-1 and TRBJ2-2; tentative D call: TRBD2 (6 bases). Germline V lookup: CDR1 MGHRA, CDR2 YSYEKL. This CDR3 has 15 residues. The V end lost 3 bases, the J end lost 1 base, and 9 bases lay between the germline ends. DNA for the CDR3: TGCGCCAGCAGCCAGTCGGGGGAGAACACCGGGGAGCTGTTTTTT. Translation gives CASSQSGENTGELFF.

The V and J genes are TRBV2 and TRBJ1-6, with 9 bases lining up with TRBD1. CDR3 length equals 16 residues. The V gene's germline CDR1 is SNHLY and CDR2 FYNNEI. J gave up 8 bases and V 6 bases, and 11 bases lay outside the gene matches. DNA of the CDR3: TGTGCCAGCAGGGACCTCCGAACAGGGGGCGATTCACCCCTCCACTTT. This translates into CASRDLRTGGDSPLHF.

The genes are TRBV2 and TRBJ2-7, with 10 bases identical to TRBD2. CDR3 length: 14 amino acids. Trimming took 6 bases from V and 2 from J; bases not matched to a gene: 4. The germline V gene encodes CDR1 SNHLY and CDR2 FYNNEI. CDR3 coding DNA: TGTGCCAGCAGGGAACTAGCGGGGCCCTACGAGCAGTACTTC. This codes for CASRELAGPYEQYF. Based on the CDR3 plus reference TRBV2 and TRBJ2-7, the full variable domain is EPEVTQTPSHQVTQMGQEVILRCVPISNHLYFYWYRQILGQKVEFLVSFYNNEISEKSEIFDDQFSVERPDGSNFTLKIRSTKLEDSAMYFCASRELAGPYEQYFGPGTRLTVT.

This clonotype was seen ten or more times. This chain joins TRBV28 and TRBJ2-7; D possibly matches TRBD1 or TRBD2 (5 bases each). The germline V gene encodes CDR1 MDHEN and CDR2 SYDVKM. Trimming left V 2 bases short and J 2 bases short, with 10 bases between. CDR3 length equals 14 residues. CDR3 nucleotide sequence: TGTGCCAGCAGTTTAGGGACGCGGGCCTACGAGCAGTACTTC. Protein product: CASSLGTRAYEQYF. Supplemented by reference TRBV28 and TRBJ2-7, the full variable domain reads DVKVTQSSRYLVKRTGEKVFLECVQDMDHENMFWYRQDPGLGLRLIYFSYDVKMKEKGDIPEGYSVSREKKERFSLILESASTNQTSMYLCASSLGTRAYEQYFGPGTRLTVT.

This clonotype was found many times. V usage is TRBV29-1 and J usage is TRBJ1-1, with 9 bases aligning to TRBD1. The CDR3 sequence is 14 residues long. Trimming took 2 bases from V and 2 from J; bases not matched to a gene: 3. Germline V gene lookup returns CDR1 SQVTM and CDR2 ANQGSEA. CDR3 in amino acids: CSVELGQGNTEAFF. As DNA, the CDR3 is TGCAGCGTTGAATTGGGACAGGGAAACACTGAAGCTTTCTTT.

The chain joins TRBV7-9 to TRBJ2-7; 7 bases are a match to TRBD1. J lost 3 bases, V lost 2 bases, and 10 bases had no gene match. The CDR3 covers 16 residues. In germline, CDR1 is SEHNR, CDR2 FQNEAQ (reference sequence). CDR3 region: CASSLPSGGAIYEQYF. CDR3 sequence (DNA): TGTGCCAGCAGCTTACCCTCAGGGGGTGCCATCTACGAGCAGTACTTC. The full variable domain, with the rest looked up from reference TRBV7-9 and TRBJ2-7, is DTGVSQNPRHKITKRGQNVTFRCDPISEHNRLYWYRQTLGQGPEFLTYFQNEAQLEKSRLLSDRFSAERPKGSFSTLEIQRTEQGDSAMYLCASSLPSGGAIYEQYFGPGTRLTVT.

This chain links TRBV7-2 with TRBJ2-5; 8 bases align to TRBD1. Germline trimming cut 4 bases from V and 5 bases from J; bases unmatched to any gene: 9. Germline loops: CDR1 SGHTA, CDR2 FQGNSA. The CDR3 is 15 residues long. Here the CDR3 reads CASSSSWTGWETQYF. The CDR3 coding sequence is TGTGCCAGCAGCTCAAGCTGGACAGGGTGGGAGACCCAGTACTTC.

The rearrangement joins TRBV13 to TRBJ2-3; D remains ambiguous. There are 12 residues in the CDR3. CDR1 is PRHDT, CDR2 FYEKMQ, per germline (reference sequence). V gave up 6 bases and J gave up 6 bases, with 10 bases separating them. The CDR3 loop is CASRRRMDTQYF. DNA for the CDR3: TGTGCCAGCAGGCGGCGGATGGATACGCAGTATTTT.

This clonotype was picked up many times. V and J are TRBV27 and TRBJ2-7; TRBD2 aligns across 7 bases. After removal of 8 bases from V and 1 base from J, the junction contained 5 bases not matched to a gene. CDR1 and CDR2 (germline): MNHEY, SMNVEV (reference sequence). This CDR3 has 13 residues. The CDR3 loop is CASGQRGSYEQYF. The CDR3 DNA follows: TGTGCCAGCGGCCAGCGGGGTTCCTACGAGCAGTACTTC.

In this sample, this clonotype turned up a few times. V usage is TRBV4-1 and J usage is TRBJ2-1, with unresolved D. Between the trimmed V and J ends, which lost 8 bases and 8 bases, there was a span of 10 bases. The germline gives CDR1 MGHRA, CDR2 YSYEKL. This CDR3 has 11 amino acids. CDR3 DNA sequence: TGCGCCAGCGGTCCCGGAGATGAGCAGTTCTTC. This gives the protein CASGPGDEQFF.